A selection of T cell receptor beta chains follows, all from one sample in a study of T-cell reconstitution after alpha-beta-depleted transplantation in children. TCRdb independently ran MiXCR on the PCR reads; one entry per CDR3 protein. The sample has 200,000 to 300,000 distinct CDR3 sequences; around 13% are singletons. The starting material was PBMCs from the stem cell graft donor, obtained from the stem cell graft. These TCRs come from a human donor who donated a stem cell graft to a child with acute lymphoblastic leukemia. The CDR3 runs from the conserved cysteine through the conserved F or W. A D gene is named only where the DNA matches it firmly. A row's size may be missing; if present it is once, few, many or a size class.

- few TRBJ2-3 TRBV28 CASSSLREVGDTQYF TGTGCCAGCAGTTCCCTTAGGGAGGTGGGAGATACGCAGTATTTT
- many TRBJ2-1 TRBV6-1 CASSGGLEMRGGEIF TGTGCCAGCAGTGGGGGACTGGAAATGAGGGGGGGGGAGATCTTC
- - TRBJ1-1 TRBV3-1 CASSQSGGNTEAFF TGTGCCAGCAGCCAATCAGGTGGGAACACTGAAGCTTTCTTT
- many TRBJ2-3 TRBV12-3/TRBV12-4 CASSLEVPTDTQYF TGTGCCAGCAGTTTAGAGGTTCCCACAGATACGCAGTATTTT
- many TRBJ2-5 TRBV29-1 CSVVGARETQYF TGCAGCGTTGTGGGGGCGCGGGAGACCCAGTACTTC
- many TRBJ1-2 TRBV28 CASRPGPLHFGYTF TGTGCCAGCAGACCGGGGCCGCTTCATTTTGGCTACACCTTC
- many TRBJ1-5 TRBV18 CASSPGGRNQPQHF TGTGCCAGCTCACCAGGGGGTCGGAATCAGCCCCAGCATTTT
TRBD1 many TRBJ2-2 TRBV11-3 CASSTGQGKTGELFF TGTGCCAGCAGCACGGGACAGGGAAAAACCGGGGAGCTGTTTTTT
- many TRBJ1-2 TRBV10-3 CAISDIDRFAYGYTF TGTGCCATCAGTGATATAGACAGGTTCGCCTATGGCTACACCTTC
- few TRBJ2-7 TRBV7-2 CASSSPGELYEQYF TGTGCCAGCAGCTCCCCCGGGGAGCTCTACGAGCAGTACTTC
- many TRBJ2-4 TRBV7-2 CASSLDSGDNIQYF TGTGCCAGCAGCTTAGACTCAGGGGATAACATTCAGTACTTC
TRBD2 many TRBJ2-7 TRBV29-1 CSVELLAGGSYEQYF TGCAGCGTTGAACTACTAGCGGGAGGATCCTACGAGCAGTACTTC
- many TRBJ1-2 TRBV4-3 CASSQIGSNYGYTF TGCGCCAGCAGCCAAATAGGATCTAACTATGGCTACACCTTC
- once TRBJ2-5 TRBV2 CASSFTYLREETQYF TGTGCCAGCAGCTTTACCTATCTAAGGGAAGAGACCCAGTACTTC
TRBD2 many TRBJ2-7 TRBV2 CASRDYQAGEQYF TGTGCCAGTCGGGACTACCAAGCGGGCGAGCAGTACTTC
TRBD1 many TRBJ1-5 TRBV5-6 CASSLVPGQGSNQPQHF TGTGCCAGCAGCTTGGTTCCCGGACAGGGTAGCAATCAGCCCCAGCATTTT
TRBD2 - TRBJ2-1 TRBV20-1 CSAPRTSGSWDTNEQFF TGCAGTGCTCCCCGGACTAGCGGGAGTTGGGATACGAATGAGCAGTTCTTC
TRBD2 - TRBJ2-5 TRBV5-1 CASSSRLAEFQETQYF TGCGCCAGCAGCTCCCGACTAGCGGAGTTCCAAGAGACCCAGTACTTC
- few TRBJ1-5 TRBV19 CASSTGVGNQPQHF TGTGCCAGTAGTACAGGGGTGGGCAATCAGCCCCAGCATTTT
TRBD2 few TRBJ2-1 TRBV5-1 CASSLAPAGGYNEQFF TGCGCCAGCAGCTTGGCCCCAGCGGGGGGTTACAATGAGCAGTTCTTC
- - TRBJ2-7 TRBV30 CAWGPGYLPYEQYF TGTGCCTGGGGACCAGGCTATTTGCCCTACGAGCAGTACTTC
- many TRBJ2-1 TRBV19 CASSIHRGGEQFF TGTGCCAGTAGTATCCACAGGGGAGGTGAGCAGTTCTTC